This TCR beta chain originates from a study of T and B cells in COVID-19 patients. Whole-study findings and limits: Highly clonal in active COVID-19, TRB repertoires exceeded healthy-donor diversity and richness at recovery. Patients with COVID-19 reportedly showed strongly skewed T cell receptor beta variable and joining gene usage.

Multiplex PCR with BIOMED2 TRB-A/B primer pools amplified TRB rearrangements. TCRdb independently ran MiXCR on the multiplex PCR reads; one entry per CDR3 protein. This table holds roughly 1,500 distinct CDR3 sequences, just over 25% found once. This CDR3 region has 15 residues. Per the germline V gene, CDR1 is SGHTA and CDR2 is FQGNSA. V lost 5 bases, J lost 0 bases, and 5 bases stayed unmatched. This clonotype was picked up a small number of times. What it binds is unknown. From blood, about 250-500 ng of genomic DNA served as TRB template. The TCR comes from a human donor with active COVID-19. The sample was blood. This rearrangement joins TRBV7-2 to TRBJ2-3; TRBD2 matches at 7 bases. The CDR3 reads CASSPQRGSTDTQYF. CDR3 nucleotide sequence: TGTGCCAGCAGCCCCCAGCGGGGTAGCACAGATACGCAGTATTTT. The entire variable domain, with the rest obtained from reference TRBV7-2 and TRBJ2-3, is as follows: GAGVSQSPSNKVTEKGKDVELRCDPISGHTALYWYRQSLGQGLEFLIYFQGNSAPDKSGLPSDRFSAERTGGSVSTLTIQRTQQEDSAVYLCASSPQRGSTDTQYFGPGTRLTVL.